This T cell receptor beta chain was sequenced for a study of blood T cells in healthy people across ages. After removal of 7 bases from V and 5 bases from J, the junction contained 4 bases not matched to a gene. The CDR3 runs to 13 residues. Germline-derived CDR1 and CDR2 are KGHDR and SFDVKD. Next came a second PCR, run for about 7 to 12 cycles, which used a sample-barcoded 5' primer along with a J-beta primer mix. Via MiXCR, TCRdb re-called the 5' RACE reads, giving one row per CDR3 protein. The sample lists 540,000 or so distinct CDR3 sequences; roughly 48% were seen once. Study-level findings and limits: Diversity estimates from one million T cells were considered underestimates.

With respect to this clonotype: Its antigen is still unknown.

The sequenced sample consisted of blood. J is TRBJ2-1 and V is TRBV24-1; 7 positions match TRBD1. The receptor was isolated from a man at least 80 years old in good health. The CDR3 spells CATRRDRHNEQFF. CDR3 nucleotides: TGTGCCACCAGACGGGACAGACACAATGAGCAGTTCTTC.